This entry describes one TCR beta chain. These data come from a study of cytotoxic CD8 clonotypes in ibrutinib-treated CLL. Looked up from germline, CDR1 is SGHRS and CDR2 is YFSETQ. The CDR3 extends over 13 amino acids. The V and J ends lost 4 bases and 0 bases respectively, with 7 bases between them. Clones were read by immunoSEQ multiplex PCR, and TCRdb kept only the in-frame ones, dropping some. The sample yields 90,000 to 150,000 clones, under 70% seen once. The J gene is TRBJ1-1, the V gene TRBV5-1; D gene ambiguous. This clonotype was sampled from a human donor with chronic lymphocytic leukemia. The source material was PBMCs, sampled after 24 months of ibrutinib treatment. CDR3 loop: CASSPQMNTEAFF. For the CDR3, the DNA is TGCGCCAGCAGCCCCCAGATGAACACTGAAGCTTTCTTT. The complete variable domain, with remaining parts taken from reference TRBV5-1 and TRBJ1-1, reads KAGVTQTPRYLIKTRGQQVTLSCSPISGHRSVSWYQQTPGQGLQFLFEYFSETQRNKGNFPGRFSGRQFSNSRSEMNVSTLELGDSALYLCASSPQMNTEAFFGQGTRLTVV.